Given below is one TCR beta chain in context. Its target antigen remains unknown. The record has no base qualities; no much larger clone is one base away. This sample stems from a study of T cell responses to AZD1222 COVID-19 vaccine (dated by TCRdb to about 2021). Broadly, across the study: AZD1222 recipients whose second dose came at about 4 weeks and those whose second dose came at about 12 weeks were combined into one group, since spike-specific TCR depth and breadth did not differ between the two schedules. TCR sequencing covered more than 230 trial participants: around 210 given two doses of AZD1222 and some 25 given two doses of MenACWY control vaccine. Enrollment into the trials was organized by age into subgroups of 18-55, 56-69 and 70-plus years, and those subgroups contained roughly 150, 30 and 60 TCR-sequenced participants, respectively. General study outcomes and caveats: The vaccine-associated CD4 TCRs covered the entire spike protein, and the dominant responses fell in regions 160-218 and 743-854. The 56-69-year group was small, and its depth increase did not reach significance, likely because of low power. A significant rise in spike-specific TCR breadth and depth was observed after two AZD1222 doses relative to day 0 and relative to MenACWY recipients. Nearly half of unique spike-specific TCRs reportedly recognized epitopes outside regions mutated in the B.1.351 and B.1.1.7 variants. Because no day 14 peak-response samples were available, repertoires were characterized only after the peak T cell response. Most participants were white British and females outnumbered males, and the authors suggested that clonal diversity may have been underestimated. Conclusions about previously exposed vaccinees are limited because only five to seven AZD1222 recipients were SARS-CoV-2 seropositive at baseline.

The time point label corresponds to: baseline before first vaccination. Samples from vaccinated people were obtained from the UK trials COV001 and COV002, which included a single-blind randomized controlled phase 2/3 trial of AZD1222 (ChAdOx1 nCoV-19) in healthy adults. For TCRbeta chain sequencing, PBMC samples were collected from trial participants at day 0 and at day 28 after the second dose. The CDR3 regions of human TCRbeta chains were analyzed by immunosequencing. From the authors' description of their analysis: Repertoire TCRs were checked for matches against a reference library of SARS-CoV-2-specific TCRs that had been generated using the MIRA antigen-specificity platform. Breadth meant the fraction of unique TCRs that were SARS-CoV-2-associated, whereas depth meant the fraction of total T cells that were SARS-CoV-2-associated. Using the MIRA data, each spike-specific TCR was assigned both to the spike region to which the TCR was reactive and to a CD4 or CD8 class. Log10-transformed breadth and depth values were compared by one-way ANOVA with Sidak's multiple comparisons tests. What TCRdb holds here is the immuneACCESS table cut down to in-frame rearrangements. Part of the clones is not present; checked against another copy, under half of the missing clones reflect an unresolved V gene, and the others are unexplained. V and J calls and clone size come straight from that table; D and trimming were deduced from the DNA. This sample gives 120,000 or so clones in total; roughly 90% of them show up just once. The ten largest make up roughly 3% of the sample.

The CDR3 runs 19 amino acids, cysteine and phenylalanine included. Here the CDR3 DNA is all that survives: 57 bases in frame from base 1. As encoded in the germline V gene (reference sequence), CDR1 is MNHEY while CDR2 is SMNVEV. For this chain, trimming is 6 bases at the V end and 4 bases at the J end, and the number of junction bases without a gene match is 17. This sample comprised peripheral blood, obtained on day 0 of AZD1222 vaccination. The receptor comes from an adult in good health. This chain is built from TRBV27 and TRBJ2-5; the junction holds 13 bases that match TRBD2. CDR3 region: CASSRTGTSGTRPAETQYF. The DNA reads as follows: TGTGCCAGCAGCCGAACCGGGACTAGCGGGACCCGGCCAGCAGAGACCCAGTACTTC.